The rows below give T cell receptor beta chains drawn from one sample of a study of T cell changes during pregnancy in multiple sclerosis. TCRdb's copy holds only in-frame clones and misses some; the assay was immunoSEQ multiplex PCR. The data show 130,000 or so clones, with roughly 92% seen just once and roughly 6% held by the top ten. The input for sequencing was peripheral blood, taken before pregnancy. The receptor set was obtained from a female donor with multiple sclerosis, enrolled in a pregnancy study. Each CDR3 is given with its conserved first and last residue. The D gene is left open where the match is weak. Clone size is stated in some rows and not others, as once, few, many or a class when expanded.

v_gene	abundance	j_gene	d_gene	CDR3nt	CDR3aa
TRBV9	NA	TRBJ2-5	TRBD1	TGTGCCAGCAGCGTAGCTTCGGGGACAGCCCAAGAGACCCAGTACTTC	CASSVASGTAQETQYF
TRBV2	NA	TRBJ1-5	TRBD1	TGTGCCAGCGCATCCCGGGACAGGGGGGGCGATCAGCCCCAGCATTTT	CASASRDRGGDQPQHF
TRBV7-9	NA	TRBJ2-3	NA	TGTGCCAGCAGCTCCGGGTCGGATACGCAGTATTTT	CASSSGSDTQYF
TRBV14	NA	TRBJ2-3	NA	TGTGCCAGCAGCCCGCGACTCTCCCCGCAGTATTTT	CASSPRLSPQYF
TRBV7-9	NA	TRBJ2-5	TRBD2	TGTGCCAGCAGCTTAGCGCGGGGGAGGCTAGCGGGGGCGGAGACCCAGTACTTC	CASSLARGRLAGAETQYF
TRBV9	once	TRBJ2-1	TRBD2	TGTGCCAGCAGCGTGGGGGACGGGACTAGCGGGATCTACAATGAGCAGTTCTTC	CASSVGDGTSGIYNEQFF
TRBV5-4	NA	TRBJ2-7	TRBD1	TGTGCCAGCAGCCCTGAGGGGACAGGGTATCACGAGCAGTACTTC	CASSPEGTGYHEQYF
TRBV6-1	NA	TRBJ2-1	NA	TGTGCCAGCAGTGAAGCGGGGGGGACACCGTTCTTC	CASSEAGGTPFF
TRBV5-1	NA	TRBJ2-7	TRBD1	TGCGCCAGCAGCGCGGGACAGGGATATGGCGAGCAGTACTTC	CASSAGQGYGEQYF
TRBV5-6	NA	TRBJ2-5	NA	TGTGCCAGCAGCCCAACAGGGAATCAAGAGACCCAGTACTTC	CASSPTGNQETQYF
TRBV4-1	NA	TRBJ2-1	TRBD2	TGCGCCAGCAGCCAAGAAGTGGGGGACCGGCTAGGACTAGGAAGAGGAAATGAGCAGTTCTTC	CASSQEVGDRLGLGRGNEQFF
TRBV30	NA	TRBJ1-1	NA	TGTGCCTGGAGTTTAGGGGCTCTTGAAGCTTTCTTT	CAWSLGALEAFF
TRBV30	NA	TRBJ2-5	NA	TGTGCCGGGAAGGGGGGGAGGGAGACCCAGTACTTC	CAGKGGRETQYF
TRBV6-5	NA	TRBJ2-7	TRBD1	TGTGCCATGAGGACAGGCTACGAGCAGTACTTC	CAMRTGYEQYF
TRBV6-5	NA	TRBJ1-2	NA	TGTGCCAGCAAAAGGGGCGACTATGGCTACACCTTC	CASKRGDYGYTF
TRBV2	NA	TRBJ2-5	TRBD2	TGTGCCAGCAGTGAACTAGCGGGAGGTCAAGAGACCCAGTACTTC	CASSELAGGQETQYF
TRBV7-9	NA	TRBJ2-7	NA	TGTGCCAGCAGCCTCCTTAGCGGAACCCAAACCTACGAGCAGTACTTC	CASSLLSGTQTYEQYF
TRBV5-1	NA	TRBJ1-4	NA	TGCGCCAGCAGAGATCCAGCGCGCCATGAAAAACTGTTTTTT	CASRDPARHEKLFF
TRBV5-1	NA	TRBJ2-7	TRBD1	TGCGCCAGCAGCTTGGCCTCGACAGGGGTCCTCTCCTACGAGCAGTACTTC	CASSLASTGVLSYEQYF
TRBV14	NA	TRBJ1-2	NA	TGTGCCAGCAGCACCCCGGGGTACTATGGCTACACCTTC	CASSTPGYYGYTF
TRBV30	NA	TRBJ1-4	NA	TGTGCCTGGAGAATCGCAGGGACTAATGAAAAACTGTTTTTT	CAWRIAGTNEKLFF
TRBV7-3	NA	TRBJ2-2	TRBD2	TGTGCCAGCAGCTTACGGACTAGCGGGAACACCGGGGAGCTGTTTTTT	CASSLRTSGNTGELFF
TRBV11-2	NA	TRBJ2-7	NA	TGTGCCAGCAGCCACTCCTACGAGCAGTACTTC	CASSHSYEQYF
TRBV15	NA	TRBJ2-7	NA	TGTGCCACCAGCAGAGCCCTCTCCTACGAGCAGTACTTC	CATSRALSYEQYF
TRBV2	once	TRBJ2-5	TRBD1	TGTGCCAGCAGCGCCGGACAGGGGCAAACCCAGTACTTC	CASSAGQGQTQYF
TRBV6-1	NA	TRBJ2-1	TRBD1	TGTGCCACGACAGGGACGTACTACAATGAGCAGTTCTTC	CATTGTYYNEQFF